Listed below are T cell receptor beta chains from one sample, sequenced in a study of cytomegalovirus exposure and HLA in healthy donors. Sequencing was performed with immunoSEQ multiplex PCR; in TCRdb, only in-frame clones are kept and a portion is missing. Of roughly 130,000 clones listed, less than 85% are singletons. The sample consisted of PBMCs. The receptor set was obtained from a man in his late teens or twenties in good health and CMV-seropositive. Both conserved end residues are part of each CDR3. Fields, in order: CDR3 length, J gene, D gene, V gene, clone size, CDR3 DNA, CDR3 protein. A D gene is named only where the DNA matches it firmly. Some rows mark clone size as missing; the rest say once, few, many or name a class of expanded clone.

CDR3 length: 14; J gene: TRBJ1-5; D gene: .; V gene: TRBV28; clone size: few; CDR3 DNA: TGTGCCAGCAGTTTGGGCAGGGTCAATCAGCCCCAGCATTTT; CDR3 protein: CASSLGRVNQPQHF
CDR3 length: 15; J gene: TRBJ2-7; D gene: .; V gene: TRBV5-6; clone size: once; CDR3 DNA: TGTGCCAGCAGCTTAAAGCTCGCGCCGGGTGGCGAGCAGTACTTC; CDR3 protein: CASSLKLAPGGEQYF
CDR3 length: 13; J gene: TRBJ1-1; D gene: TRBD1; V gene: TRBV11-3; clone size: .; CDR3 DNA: TGTGCCAGCAGCTCGACAGGGTACACTGAAGCTTTCTTT; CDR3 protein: CASSSTGYTEAFF
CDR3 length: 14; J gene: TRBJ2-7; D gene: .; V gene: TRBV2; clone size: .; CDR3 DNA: TGTGCCAGCAGCCCAGTGGAGGGCATCTACGAGCAGTACTTC; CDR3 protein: CASSPVEGIYEQYF
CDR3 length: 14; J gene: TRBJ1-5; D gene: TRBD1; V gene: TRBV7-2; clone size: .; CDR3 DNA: TGTGCCAGCAGCTTAGGGGACAGGAATCAGCCCCAGCATTTT; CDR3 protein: CASSLGDRNQPQHF
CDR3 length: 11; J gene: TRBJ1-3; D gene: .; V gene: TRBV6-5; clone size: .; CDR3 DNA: TGTGCCAGCAGTCGGGGAAACACCATATATTTT; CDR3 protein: CASSRGNTIYF
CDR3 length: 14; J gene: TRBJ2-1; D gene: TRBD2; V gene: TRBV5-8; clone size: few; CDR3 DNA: TGTGCCAGCAGCTTGGTGACTAGCGGGACTAAGCAGTTCTTC; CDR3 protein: CASSLVTSGTKQFF
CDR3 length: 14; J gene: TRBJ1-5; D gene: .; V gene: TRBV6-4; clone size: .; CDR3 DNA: TGTGCCAGCAGTGACGGGCCCGGGGGACAGCCCCAGCATTTT; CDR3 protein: CASSDGPGGQPQHF
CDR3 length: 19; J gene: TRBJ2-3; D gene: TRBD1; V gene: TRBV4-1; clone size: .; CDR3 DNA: TGCGCCAGGAAGTTGGGACAGGGGGTACTGTGGGCAAGCACAGATACGCAGTATTTT; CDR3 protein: CARKLGQGVLWASTDTQYF
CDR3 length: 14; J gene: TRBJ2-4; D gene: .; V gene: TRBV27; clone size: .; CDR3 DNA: TGTGCCAGCAGTTTGCCGGGATACCAAAACATTCAGTACTTC; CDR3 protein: CASSLPGYQNIQYF
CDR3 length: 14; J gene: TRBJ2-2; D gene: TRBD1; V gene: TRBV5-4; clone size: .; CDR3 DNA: TGTGCCAGCAGCTGGCAACAGGGGACCGGGGAGCTGTTTTTT; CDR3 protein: CASSWQQGTGELFF
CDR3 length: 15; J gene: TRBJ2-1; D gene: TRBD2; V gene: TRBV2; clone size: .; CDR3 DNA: TGTGCCAGCAGTGAAGGTAGCGGGGGGGCCGAGTTTCCGTTCTTC; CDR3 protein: CASSEGSGGAEFPFF
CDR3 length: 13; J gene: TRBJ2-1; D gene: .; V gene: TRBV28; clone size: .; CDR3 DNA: .; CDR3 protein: CASSSSVRDEQFF
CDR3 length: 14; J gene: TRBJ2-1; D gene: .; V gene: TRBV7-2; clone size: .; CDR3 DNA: TGTGCCAGCAGCTTGACACACCGCCCCTATGAGCAGTTCTTC; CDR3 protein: CASSLTHRPYEQFF
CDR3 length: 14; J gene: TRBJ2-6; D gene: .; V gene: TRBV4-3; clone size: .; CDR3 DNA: TGCGCCAGCAGCCTTGGACAGCAGGCCAACGTCCTGACTTTC; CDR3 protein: CASSLGQQANVLTF
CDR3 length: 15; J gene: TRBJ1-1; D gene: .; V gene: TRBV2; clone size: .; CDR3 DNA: TGTGCCAGCAGAGACCGGGCCAGGGGGAACACTGAAGCTTTCTTT; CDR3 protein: CASRDRARGNTEAFF
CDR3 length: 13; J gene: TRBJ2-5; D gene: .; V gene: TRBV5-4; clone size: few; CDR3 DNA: TGTGCCAGCAGCCCTGAAGCGAGAGAGACCCAGTACTTC; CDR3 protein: CASSPEARETQYF
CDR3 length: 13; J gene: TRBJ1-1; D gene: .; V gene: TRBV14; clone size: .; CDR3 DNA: TGTGCCAGCAGCCAATCAGTCAGTGGCGAAGCTTTCTTT; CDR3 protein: CASSQSVSGEAFF
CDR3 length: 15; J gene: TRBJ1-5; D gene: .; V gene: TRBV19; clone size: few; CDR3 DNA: TGTGCCAGTAGCTTAACTCCAGGGATTTATCAGCCCCAGCATTTT; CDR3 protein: CASSLTPGIYQPQHF
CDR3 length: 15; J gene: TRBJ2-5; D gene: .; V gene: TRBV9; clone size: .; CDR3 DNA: TGTGCCAGCAGCGGCCTAGCGTCCCTGGGGGAGACCCAGTACTTC; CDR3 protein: CASSGLASLGETQYF
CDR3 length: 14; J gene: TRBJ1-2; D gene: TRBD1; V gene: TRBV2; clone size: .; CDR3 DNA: TGTGCCAGCAGTGTCAAGACAGGGGCGGGCGGCTACACCTTC; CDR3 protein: CASSVKTGAGGYTF
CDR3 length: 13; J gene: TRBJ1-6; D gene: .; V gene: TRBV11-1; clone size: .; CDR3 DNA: TGTGCCAGCAGCTTAGAGGGGTATTCACCCCTCCACTTT; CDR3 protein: CASSLEGYSPLHF
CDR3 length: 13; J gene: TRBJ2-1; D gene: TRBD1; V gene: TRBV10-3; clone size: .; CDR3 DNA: TGTGCCATCAGGGGACAGGGGGGGCATGAGCAGTTCTTC; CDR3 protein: CAIRGQGGHEQFF
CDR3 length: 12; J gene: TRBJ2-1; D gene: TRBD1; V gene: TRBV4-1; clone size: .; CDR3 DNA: TGCGCCAGTACTGGGGACAGCAATGAGCAGTTCTTC; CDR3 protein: CASTGDSNEQFF
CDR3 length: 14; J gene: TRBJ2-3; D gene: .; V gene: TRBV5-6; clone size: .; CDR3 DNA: TGTGCCAGCAGCTTAAGCATCCCCACAGATACGCAGTATTTT; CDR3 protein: CASSLSIPTDTQYF
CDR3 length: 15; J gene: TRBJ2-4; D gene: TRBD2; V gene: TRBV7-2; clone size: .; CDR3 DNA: TGTGCCAGCAGCCCCCGACTAGCGGGAGGGGGCATTCAGTACTTC; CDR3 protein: CASSPRLAGGGIQYF
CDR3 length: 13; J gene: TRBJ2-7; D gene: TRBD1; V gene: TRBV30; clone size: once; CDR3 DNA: TGTGCCTGGAGTAAGCGGACAGGATACGAGCAGTACTTC; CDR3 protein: CAWSKRTGYEQYF
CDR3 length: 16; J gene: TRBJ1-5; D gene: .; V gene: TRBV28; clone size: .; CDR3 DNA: TGTGCCAGCAGCTATTGGACAGACTTTAGCAATCAGCCCCAGCATTTT; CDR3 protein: CASSYWTDFSNQPQHF
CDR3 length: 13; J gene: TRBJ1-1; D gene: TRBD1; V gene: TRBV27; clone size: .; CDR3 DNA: TGTGCCAGCAGAAGGACAGGTTTCACTGAAGCTTTCTTT; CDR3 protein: CASRRTGFTEAFF
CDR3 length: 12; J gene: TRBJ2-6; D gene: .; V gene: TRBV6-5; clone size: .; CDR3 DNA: TGTGCCAGCTCTACGGGGGCCAACGTCCTGACTTTC; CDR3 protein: CASSTGANVLTF
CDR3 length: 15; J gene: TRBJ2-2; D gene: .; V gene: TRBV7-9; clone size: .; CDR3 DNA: TGTGCCAGCTCTTTGCAGGGGACGGTAACCGGGGAGCTGTTTTTT; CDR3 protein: CASSLQGTVTGELFF
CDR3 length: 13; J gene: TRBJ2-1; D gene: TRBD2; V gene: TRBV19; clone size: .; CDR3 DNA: TGTGCCAGTTCTTACGGGACTAGAGATGAGCAGTTCTTC; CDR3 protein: CASSYGTRDEQFF
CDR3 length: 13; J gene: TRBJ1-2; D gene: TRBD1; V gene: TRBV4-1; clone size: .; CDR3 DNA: TGCGCCAGCAGCTTAACAGGGGACTATGGCTACACCTTC; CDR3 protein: CASSLTGDYGYTF
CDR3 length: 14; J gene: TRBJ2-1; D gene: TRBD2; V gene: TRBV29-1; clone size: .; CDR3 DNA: TGCAGCGTTGGTGCTAGCGGGGGGCACAATGAGCAGTTCTTC; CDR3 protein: CSVGASGGHNEQFF